The present T cell receptor beta chain was sequenced within a study of T cell responses to AZD1222 COVID-19 vaccine. Overall study findings and caveats: Repertoires were obtained only post-peak T cell response.

TCRdb's table, derived via immunoSEQ multiplex PCR, lists solely in-frame clones and lacks some. The table includes approximately 100,000 clones, 70% to 90% detected once. As concerns this clone: Its antigen is not known.

The junction had 14 bases not matched to a gene; V was cut back by 10 bases and J by 2 bases. The CDR3 extends over 16 amino acids. CDR1 LNHDA and CDR2 SQIVND come from the germline V gene (reference sequence). Sequenced material: peripheral blood, taken 28 days after the second AZD1222 dose. The receptor's source is an adult who received the AZD1222 COVID-19 vaccine. The chain is built from TRBV19 and TRBJ1-1; 9 bases align to TRBD1. The CDR3 loop reads CATQVLRGQGNTEAFF. CDR3 DNA sequence: TGTGCCACCCAGGTCCTGAGGGGACAGGGTAACACTGAAGCTTTCTTT. Supplemented by reference TRBV19 and TRBJ1-1, the full variable domain reads DGGITQSPKYLFRKEGQNVTLSCEQNLNHDAMYWYRQDPGQGLRLIYYSQIVNDFQKGDIAEGYSVSREKKESFPLTVTSAQKNPTAFYLCATQVLRGQGNTEAFFGQGTRLTVV.